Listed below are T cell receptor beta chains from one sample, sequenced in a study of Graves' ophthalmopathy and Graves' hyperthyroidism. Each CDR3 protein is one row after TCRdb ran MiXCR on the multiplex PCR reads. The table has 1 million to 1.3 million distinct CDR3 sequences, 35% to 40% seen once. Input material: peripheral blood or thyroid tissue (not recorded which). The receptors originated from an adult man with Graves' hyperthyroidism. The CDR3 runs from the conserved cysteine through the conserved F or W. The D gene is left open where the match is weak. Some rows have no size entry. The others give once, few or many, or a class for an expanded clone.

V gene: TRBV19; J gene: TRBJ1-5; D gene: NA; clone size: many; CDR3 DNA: TGTGCCAGTAGTGCCATTATTGTTGGCAATCAGCCCCAGCATTTT; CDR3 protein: CASSAIIVGNQPQHF
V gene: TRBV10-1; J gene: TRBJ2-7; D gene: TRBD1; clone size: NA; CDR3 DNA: TGCGCCAGCTTAGACAGGGCCAGGTCCTACGAGCAGTACTTC; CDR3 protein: CASLDRARSYEQYF
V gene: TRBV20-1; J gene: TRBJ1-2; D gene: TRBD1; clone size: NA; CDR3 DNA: TGCAGTGCTAGTCTGCCAGGGGGTTCTGGCTACACCTTC; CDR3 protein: CSASLPGGSGYTF
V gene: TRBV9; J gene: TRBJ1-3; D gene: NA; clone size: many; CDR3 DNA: TGTGCCAGCAGCGTATGGGCAAACTCTGGAAACACCATATATTTT; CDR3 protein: CASSVWANSGNTIYF
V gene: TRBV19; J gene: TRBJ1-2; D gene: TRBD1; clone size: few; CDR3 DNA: TGTGCCAGTAGGATCGGGACAGGGGGCAGCTATGGCTACACCTTC; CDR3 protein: CASRIGTGGSYGYTF
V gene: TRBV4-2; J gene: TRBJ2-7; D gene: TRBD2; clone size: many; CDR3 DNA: TGTGCCAGCAGCCAAGTTACTAGCGGGAGTTTGGTCCCCTACGAGCAGTACTTC; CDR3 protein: CASSQVTSGSLVPYEQYF
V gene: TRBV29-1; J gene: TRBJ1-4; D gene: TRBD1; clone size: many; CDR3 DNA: TGCAGCGTGGGACAGGGCTATAATGAAAAACTGTTTTTT; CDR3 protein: CSVGQGYNEKLFF
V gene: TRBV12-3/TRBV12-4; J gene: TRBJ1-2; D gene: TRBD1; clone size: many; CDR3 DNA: TGTGCCAGCAGCTCCTGGACAGGGGGCGTGAGGGGCTACACCTTC; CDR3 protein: CASSSWTGGVRGYTF
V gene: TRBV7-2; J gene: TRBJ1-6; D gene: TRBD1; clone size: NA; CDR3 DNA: TGTGCCAGCAGCTTACGGCAGGGGGCGGCGAATTCACCCCTCCACTTT; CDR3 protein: CASSLRQGAANSPLHF
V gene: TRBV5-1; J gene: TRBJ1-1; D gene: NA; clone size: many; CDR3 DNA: TGCGCCAGCAGCACGGACCAGAACACTGAAGCTTTCTTT; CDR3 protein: CASSTDQNTEAFF
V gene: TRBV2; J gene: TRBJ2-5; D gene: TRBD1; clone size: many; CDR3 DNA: TGTGCTATCCCACAGGAAGACAGGGGGTTACAAGAGACCCAGTACTTC; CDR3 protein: CAIPQEDRGLQETQYF
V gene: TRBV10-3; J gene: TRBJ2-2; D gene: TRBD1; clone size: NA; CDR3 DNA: TGTGCCACCTTACGACAGGGTAACACCGGGGAGCTGTTTTTT; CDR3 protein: CATLRQGNTGELFF
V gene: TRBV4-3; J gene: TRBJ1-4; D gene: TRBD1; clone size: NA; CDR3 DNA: TGCGCCAGCAGCTACGACAGGGGTTCTAATGAAAAACTGTTTTTT; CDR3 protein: CASSYDRGSNEKLFF
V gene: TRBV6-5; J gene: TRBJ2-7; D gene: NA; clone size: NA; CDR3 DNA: TGTGCCAGCCGTTACTCGAAGGTGGGCTCCTACGAGCAGTACTTC; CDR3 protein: CASRYSKVGSYEQYF
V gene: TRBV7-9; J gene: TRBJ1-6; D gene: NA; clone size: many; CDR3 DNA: TGTGCCAGCAGCTTAGCGGGCGCAGGTGTATCACCCCTCCACTTT; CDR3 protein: CASSLAGAGVSPLHF
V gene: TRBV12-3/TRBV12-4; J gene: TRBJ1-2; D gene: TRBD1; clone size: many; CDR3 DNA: TGTGCCAGCCAAGGGACAGAAAAGAACTATGGCTACACCTTC; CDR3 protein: CASQGTEKNYGYTF
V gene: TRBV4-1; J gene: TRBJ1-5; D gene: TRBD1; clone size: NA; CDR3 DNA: TGCGCCAGCAGCGAAGGATTCGACAGGGGTCGCCATCAGCCCCAGCATTTT; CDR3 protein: CASSEGFDRGRHQPQHF